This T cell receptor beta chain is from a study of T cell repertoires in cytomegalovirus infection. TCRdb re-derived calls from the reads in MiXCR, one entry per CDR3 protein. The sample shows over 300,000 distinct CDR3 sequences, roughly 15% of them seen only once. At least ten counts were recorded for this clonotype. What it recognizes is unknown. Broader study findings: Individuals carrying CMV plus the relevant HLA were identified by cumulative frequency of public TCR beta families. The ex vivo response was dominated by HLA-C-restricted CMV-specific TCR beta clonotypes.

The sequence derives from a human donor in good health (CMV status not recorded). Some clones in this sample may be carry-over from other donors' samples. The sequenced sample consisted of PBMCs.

This CDR3 is CASSLAQGAEAFF. The CDR3 nucleotides are TGTGCCAGCAGCTTAGCACAGGGCGCTGAAGCTTTCTTT. The rearrangement joins TRBV7-8 to TRBJ1-1; TRBD1 is a possible D gene (6 bases). V lost 0 bases and J 6 bases, leaving 8 bases between the germline ends. Germline loops: CDR1 SGHVS, CDR2 FQNEAQ. CDR3 length: 13 residues.